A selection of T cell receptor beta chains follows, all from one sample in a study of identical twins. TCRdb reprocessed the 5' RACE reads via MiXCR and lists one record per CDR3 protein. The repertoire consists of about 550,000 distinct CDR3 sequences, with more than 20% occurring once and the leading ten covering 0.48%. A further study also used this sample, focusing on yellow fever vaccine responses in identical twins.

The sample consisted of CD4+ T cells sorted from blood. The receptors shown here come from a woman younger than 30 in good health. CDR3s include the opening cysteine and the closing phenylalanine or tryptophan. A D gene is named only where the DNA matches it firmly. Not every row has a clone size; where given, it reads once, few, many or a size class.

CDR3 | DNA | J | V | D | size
CASRSTPGQRNTGELFF | TGTGCCAGCAGGTCGACTCCGGGACAGAGAAACACCGGGGAGCTGTTTTTT | TRBJ2-2 | TRBV7-9 | TRBD1 | few
CASSPGRGTYNEQFF | TGTGCCAGCAGCCCTGGGAGGGGGACCTACAATGAGCAGTTCTTC | TRBJ2-1 | TRBV7-9 | NA | few
CASSLGLGRTITNYGYTF | TGCGCCAGCAGCTTGGGATTAGGCAGGACCATCACTAACTATGGCTACACCTTC | TRBJ1-2 | TRBV5-1 | NA | NA
CASRSQAAGVNEQFF | TGTGCCAGTCGATCACAGGCAGCGGGAGTCAATGAGCAGTTCTTC | TRBJ2-1 | TRBV28 | TRBD2 | few
CASRPLFSGGQETQYF | TGCGCCAGCAGACCGCTATTTAGCGGGGGACAAGAGACCCAGTACTTC | TRBJ2-5 | TRBV4-1 | TRBD2 | NA
CASSREFPYNEQFF | TGTGCCAGCAGTAGGGAGTTCCCCTACAATGAGCAGTTCTTC | TRBJ2-1 | TRBV6-4 | NA | NA
CASSKSLTGPDTDTQYF | TGTGCCAGCAGCAAATCCCTTACAGGCCCAGACACAGATACGCAGTATTTT | TRBJ2-3 | TRBV21-1 | NA | few
CASRPDSYYTDTQYF | TGTGCCAGCAGACCCGACAGCTATTACACAGATACGCAGTATTTT | TRBJ2-3 | TRBV12-3/TRBV12-4 | NA | NA
CASSEISWTTEAFF | TGTGCCAGCAGTGAAATCTCTTGGACCACTGAAGCTTTCTTT | TRBJ1-1 | TRBV2 | NA | few
CASAGGSYNSPLHF | TGTGCCAGCGCAGGGGGCTCCTATAATTCACCCCTCCACTTT | TRBJ1-6 | TRBV7-9 | TRBD1 | NA
CASSLAGTDNQPQHF | TGTGCCAGTAGTTTAGCAGGGACAGACAATCAGCCCCAGCATTTT | TRBJ1-5 | TRBV12-3/TRBV12-4 | TRBD1 | NA
CASSYPGRNTEAFF | TGTGCCAGCAGTTATCCCGGGAGGAACACTGAAGCTTTCTTT | TRBJ1-1 | TRBV6-5 | NA | NA
CASSLGHRGLDTQYF | TGTGCCAGCAGCTTAGGGCACAGGGGGCTGGATACGCAGTATTTT | TRBJ2-3 | TRBV7-2 | TRBD1 | many
CATSLTGTFAETQYF | TGTGCCACCAGCCTTACAGGGACTTTTGCGGAGACCCAGTACTTC | TRBJ2-5 | TRBV15 | NA | once
CASSYSSPMSSYNEQFF | TGTGCCAGCAGTTACTCCTCCCCGATGAGCTCCTACAATGAGCAGTTCTTC | TRBJ2-1 | TRBV6-5 | NA | NA
CASSSNGDRGRVTQYF | TGTGCCAGCAGCTCGAATGGGGACAGGGGCCGGGTTACGCAGTATTTT | TRBJ2-3 | TRBV28 | TRBD1 | few
CSVVGRQTWAFF | TGCAGCGTCGTAGGGAGGCAGACGTGGGCTTTCTTT | TRBJ1-1 | TRBV29-1 | NA | NA
CASSLGQAGNQPQHF | TGTGCCAGCAGTTTAGGACAGGCAGGTAATCAGCCCCAGCATTTT | TRBJ1-5 | TRBV12-3/TRBV12-4 | NA | NA
CSVRWVAGGDFSSYNEQFF | TGCAGCGTCCGGTGGGTGGCGGGGGGAGACTTTAGCTCCTACAATGAGCAGTTCTTC | TRBJ2-1 | TRBV29-1 | TRBD2 | once
CATSNHNQPQHF | TGTGCCACCAGCAACCACAATCAGCCCCAGCATTTT | TRBJ1-5 | TRBV12-3/TRBV12-4 | NA | few
CASSARTGANYGYTF | TGTGCCAGCAGTGCTCGGACAGGTGCTAACTATGGCTACACCTTC | TRBJ1-2 | TRBV6-1 | TRBD1 | NA
CASSYSRDEQYF | TGTGCCAGCAGTTACTCGCGGGACGAGCAGTACTTC | TRBJ2-7 | TRBV6-6 | NA | NA
CASSYWRGQETQYF | TGTGCCAGCAGTTACTGGCGGGGCCAAGAGACCCAGTACTTC | TRBJ2-5 | TRBV6-5 | NA | NA
CASSQRAGRYNEQFF | TGTGCCAGCAGCCAAAGAGCGGGAAGATACAATGAGCAGTTCTTC | TRBJ2-1 | TRBV3-1 | TRBD2 | few
CASSLWEDNEQFF | TGCGCCAGCAGCTTGTGGGAAGACAATGAGCAGTTCTTC | TRBJ2-1 | TRBV5-1 | NA | few
CASSSGLAGGLDTQYF | TGTGCCAGCAGCTCCGGACTAGCGGGGGGCCTCGATACGCAGTATTTT | TRBJ2-3 | TRBV7-7 | TRBD2 | few
CSARHSLTSGRGREQFF | TGCAGTGCTAGACATAGCCTGACTAGCGGGAGGGGCCGTGAGCAGTTCTTC | TRBJ2-1 | TRBV20-1 | TRBD2 | NA
CASSYTQVRPNEQFF | TGTGCCAGCAGCTACACCCAGGTGAGGCCGAATGAGCAGTTCTTC | TRBJ2-1 | TRBV5-5 | NA | few
CATSNRVVTNEKLFF | TGTGCCACCAGCAACAGGGTTGTGACTAATGAAAAACTGTTTTTT | TRBJ1-4 | TRBV15 | NA | few
CASSAQLAGVTDTQYF | TGTGCCAGCAGCGCTCAACTAGCGGGAGTTACAGATACGCAGTATTTT | TRBJ2-3 | TRBV9 | TRBD2 | NA
CASSPRDRDPDTQYF | TGCGCCAGCAGCCCCCGGGACAGGGACCCAGATACGCAGTATTTT | TRBJ2-3 | TRBV4-1 | TRBD1 | NA
CASSFWSGGTEAFF | TGTGCCAGCAGTTTTTGGTCAGGGGGGACTGAAGCTTTCTTT | TRBJ1-1 | TRBV12-3/TRBV12-4 | TRBD1 | few
CASSRTSGANEQFF | TGTGCCAGCAGTCGTACTTCAGGGGCCAATGAGCAGTTCTTC | TRBJ2-1 | TRBV12-3/TRBV12-4 | NA | many
CASSKWLFHAAFF | TGTGCCAGCAGCAAATGGTTGTTCCACGCCGCTTTCTTT | TRBJ1-1 | TRBV21-1 | NA | few
CASGTRQASYEQYF | TGTGCCAGCGGTACGAGACAAGCATCCTACGAGCAGTACTTC | TRBJ2-7 | TRBV6-1 | NA | few
CAISIVDRDNSPLHF | TGTGCCATCAGTATTGTGGACAGAGATAATTCACCCCTCCACTTT | TRBJ1-6 | TRBV10-3 | NA | NA
CASSESEGGLYGYTF | TGCGCCAGCAGTGAGTCGGAGGGAGGACTATATGGCTACACCTTC | TRBJ1-2 | TRBV10-2 | NA | NA
CASSRSGRDGDEQFF | TGCGCCAGCAGTCGTAGCGGGAGAGACGGGGATGAGCAGTTCTTC | TRBJ2-1 | TRBV5-1 | TRBD2 | few
CASSGTSGRAFGDTQYF | TGTGCCAGCAGTGGGACTAGCGGGAGGGCCTTTGGAGATACGCAGTATTTT | TRBJ2-3 | TRBV2 | TRBD2 | NA
CASSHSSGANYGYTF | TGTGCCAGCAGCCATTCTTCTGGTGCTAACTATGGCTACACCTTC | TRBJ1-2 | TRBV3-1 | NA | few
CASNHLDLGGETQYF | TGCGCCAGCAACCACCTGGACCTCGGTGGTGAGACCCAGTACTTC | TRBJ2-5 | TRBV4-1 | NA | NA
CASGGPWAQPQHF | TGTGCCAGCGGGGGGCCGTGGGCTCAGCCCCAGCATTTT | TRBJ1-5 | TRBV12-3/TRBV12-4 | NA | NA
CASSPGTGDSNQPQHF | TGCGCCAGCAGCCCTGGGACAGGGGATAGCAATCAGCCCCAGCATTTT | TRBJ1-5 | TRBV5-1 | TRBD1 | NA
CASSLKGTAFF | TGTGCCAGCAGTTTAAAGGGTACGGCTTTCTTT | TRBJ1-1 | TRBV12-3/TRBV12-4 | NA | NA
CASSLGPPNTEAFF | TGTGCCAGCAGTTTAGGCCCCCCGAACACTGAAGCTTTCTTT | TRBJ1-1 | TRBV27 | NA | NA
CATSDGGERDEQYF | TGTGCCACCAGTGATGGGGGGGAGCGCGACGAGCAGTACTTC | TRBJ2-7 | TRBV24-1 | TRBD2 | few
CASKTSSGQPQHF | TGTGCCAGCAAAACCTCGTCAGGACAGCCCCAGCATTTT | TRBJ1-5 | TRBV2 | NA | few
CASSLVPQAADTQYF | TGTGCCAGCAGCTTAGTACCCCAAGCAGCAGATACGCAGTATTTT | TRBJ2-3 | TRBV7-9 | NA | few
CSARVGWEQYF | TGCAGTGCTAGAGTCGGGTGGGAGCAGTACTTC | TRBJ2-7 | TRBV20-1 | NA | NA
CATGRGDEKLFF | TGTGCCACTGGACGGGGCGATGAAAAACTGTTTTTT | TRBJ1-4 | TRBV10-3 | NA | NA
CASRTRLAGPQETQYF | TGTGCCAGCAGAACTAGACTAGCGGGGCCCCAAGAGACCCAGTACTTC | TRBJ2-5 | TRBV28 | TRBD2 | NA
CAISVSTGTSGANVLTF | TGTGCCATCAGTGTATCGACAGGGACTTCTGGGGCCAACGTCCTGACTTTC | TRBJ2-6 | TRBV10-3 | NA | few
CASSLFAGGTGELFF | TGTGCCAGCAGCTTATTCGCAGGGGGGACCGGGGAGCTGTTTTTT | TRBJ2-2 | TRBV7-8 | NA | NA
CASETGTLGSYNEQFF | TGCGCCAGCGAAACCGGGACTCTAGGCTCCTACAATGAGCAGTTCTTC | TRBJ2-1 | TRBV5-1 | NA | NA
CASRTRQAQETQYF | TGTGCCAGCAGAACAAGACAGGCCCAAGAGACCCAGTACTTC | TRBJ2-5 | TRBV5-6 | NA | few